A selection of T cell receptor beta chains follows, all from one sample in a study of T-cell memory formation after mild COVID-19. MiXCR, run by TCRdb on the 5' RACE reads, gives a single entry per CDR3 protein. Of roughly 51,000 distinct CDR3 sequences in the sample, around 7.2% were seen once. Sequencing was carried out using PBMCs or a T cell subset sorted from them (not recorded which). The origin of the receptors is a man younger than 30 who had mild COVID-19 (a few samples of this study predate the infection). Cell type and time point are not known. Each CDR3 is given with its conserved first and last residue. Each record gives: clone size, J gene, V gene, D gene, CDR3 DNA, CDR3 protein. A D gene is named only where the DNA matches it firmly. Clone size is stated in some rows and not others, as once, few, many or a class when expanded.

many TRBJ2-3 TRBV7-2 TRBD2 TGTGCCAGCAGCGGTAGCGGGGGGGCTGGAGATACGCAGTATTTT CASSGSGGAGDTQYF
many TRBJ2-7 TRBV6-5 . TGTGCCAGCAGTTACAAGGACAGCACCTACGAGCAGTACTTC CASSYKDSTYEQYF
many TRBJ2-3 TRBV6-6 . TGTGCCAGCAGCTACGGGGGGCTCTACACAGATACGCAGTATTTT CASSYGGLYTDTQYF
few TRBJ1-6 TRBV5-1 . TGCGCCAGCAGCTTAAACAGACATTATAATTCACCCCTCCACTTT CASSLNRHYNSPLHF
many TRBJ2-2 TRBV7-3 . TGTGCCAGCACCTCGACCGGGGAGCTGTTTTTT CASTSTGELFF
few TRBJ1-2 TRBV6-5 . TGTGCCAGCAGTTACTCTGGTGGCAGGGAAGTCAACTATGGCTACACCTTC CASSYSGGREVNYGYTF
. TRBJ2-3 TRBV5-1 . TGCGCCAGCAGCGCCACAGGGATCGGCACAGATACGCAGTATTTT CASSATGIGTDTQYF
few TRBJ1-5 TRBV19 TRBD1 TGTGCCAGTAGTATCTTTTTGGCGGGACAGAATCAGCCCCAGCATTTT CASSIFLAGQNQPQHF
. TRBJ2-1 TRBV19 . TGTGCCAGTAGTGTGCTACTGGTTGGAGCCTACAATGAGCAGTTCTTC CASSVLLVGAYNEQFF
. TRBJ1-5 TRBV20-1 TRBD1 TGCAGTGCAGGGACAGGGTTAGGCCAGCCCCAGCATTTT CSAGTGLGQPQHF
many TRBJ2-1 TRBV5-1 . TGCGCCAGCAGCCTGACAGAGAAGGGCTACAATGAGCAGTTCTTC CASSLTEKGYNEQFF
. TRBJ1-4 TRBV5-6 TRBD1 TGTGCCAGCAGCTTTTGGCCGACAGGGGCAAATGAAAAACTGTTTTTT CASSFWPTGANEKLFF
many TRBJ2-6 TRBV24-1 . TGTGCCACCAGTGATTCGGCACTCGCCTCCTCTGGGGCCAACGTCCTGACTTTC CATSDSALASSGANVLTF
. TRBJ1-2 TRBV6-2/TRBV6-3 . TGTGCCAGCAGAAATCCAGGGAACTATGGCTACACCTTC CASRNPGNYGYTF
few TRBJ2-2 TRBV7-7 . TGTGCCAGCAGAGAATCCCCCACCGGGGAGCTGTTTTTT CASRESPTGELFF
many TRBJ2-7 TRBV7-2 . TGTGCCAGCAGCCCCGGGACCTCCTACGAGCAGTACTTC CASSPGTSYEQYF
few TRBJ1-1 TRBV23-1 . TGCGCCAGCCCCGGAGGGGTACCGTCTGAAGCTTTCTTT CASPGGVPSEAFF
many TRBJ2-3 TRBV7-2 . TGTGCCAGCAGCTTAAGGTCGTTCAGCACAGATACGCAGTATTTT CASSLRSFSTDTQYF
many TRBJ2-3 TRBV2 . TGTGCCAGCAGTGAATTGGATACGCAGTATTTT CASSELDTQYF
medium-sized TRBJ2-1 TRBV7-2 . TGTGCCAGCAGCTTAACCAGGGGGGCAGACAATGAGCAGTTCTTC CASSLTRGADNEQFF
few TRBJ1-2 TRBV6-6 . TGTGCCAGCAGAACAGACGGCCTCTATGGCTACACCTTC CASRTDGLYGYTF
. TRBJ1-2 TRBV7-9 TRBD1 TGTGCCAGCAGCAAGGGACAGGGCAACTATGGCTACACCTTC CASSKGQGNYGYTF
few TRBJ1-6 TRBV7-9 TRBD1 TGTGCCAGCCGCCGCCCCACAGGGGCCGACTATAATTCACCCCTCCACTTT CASRRPTGADYNSPLHF